This T cell receptor beta chain was sequenced for a study of blood T cell repertoires in COVID-19. Sequenced by immunoSEQ multiplex PCR; TCRdb stores in-frame clones only, minus some. This sample has 120,000 to 150,000 clones, with 84% found just once. From germline, CDR1 is MNHEY and CDR2 SVGEGT. There are 16 residues in the CDR3. With 4 bases clipped from V and 4 bases from J, the junction kept 12 bases outside the gene matches. V and J are TRBV6-2 or TRBV6-3 and TRBJ2-5, with 7 bases fitting TRBD1. The sequencing input was peripheral blood. This receptor was obtained from a human donor in a cohort sampled during active COVID-19. The CDR3 DNA reads as TGTGCCAGCAGTTTATCGGGACAGCCGCCGGGAGAGACCCAGTACTTC. Amino acids: CASSLSGQPPGETQYF.